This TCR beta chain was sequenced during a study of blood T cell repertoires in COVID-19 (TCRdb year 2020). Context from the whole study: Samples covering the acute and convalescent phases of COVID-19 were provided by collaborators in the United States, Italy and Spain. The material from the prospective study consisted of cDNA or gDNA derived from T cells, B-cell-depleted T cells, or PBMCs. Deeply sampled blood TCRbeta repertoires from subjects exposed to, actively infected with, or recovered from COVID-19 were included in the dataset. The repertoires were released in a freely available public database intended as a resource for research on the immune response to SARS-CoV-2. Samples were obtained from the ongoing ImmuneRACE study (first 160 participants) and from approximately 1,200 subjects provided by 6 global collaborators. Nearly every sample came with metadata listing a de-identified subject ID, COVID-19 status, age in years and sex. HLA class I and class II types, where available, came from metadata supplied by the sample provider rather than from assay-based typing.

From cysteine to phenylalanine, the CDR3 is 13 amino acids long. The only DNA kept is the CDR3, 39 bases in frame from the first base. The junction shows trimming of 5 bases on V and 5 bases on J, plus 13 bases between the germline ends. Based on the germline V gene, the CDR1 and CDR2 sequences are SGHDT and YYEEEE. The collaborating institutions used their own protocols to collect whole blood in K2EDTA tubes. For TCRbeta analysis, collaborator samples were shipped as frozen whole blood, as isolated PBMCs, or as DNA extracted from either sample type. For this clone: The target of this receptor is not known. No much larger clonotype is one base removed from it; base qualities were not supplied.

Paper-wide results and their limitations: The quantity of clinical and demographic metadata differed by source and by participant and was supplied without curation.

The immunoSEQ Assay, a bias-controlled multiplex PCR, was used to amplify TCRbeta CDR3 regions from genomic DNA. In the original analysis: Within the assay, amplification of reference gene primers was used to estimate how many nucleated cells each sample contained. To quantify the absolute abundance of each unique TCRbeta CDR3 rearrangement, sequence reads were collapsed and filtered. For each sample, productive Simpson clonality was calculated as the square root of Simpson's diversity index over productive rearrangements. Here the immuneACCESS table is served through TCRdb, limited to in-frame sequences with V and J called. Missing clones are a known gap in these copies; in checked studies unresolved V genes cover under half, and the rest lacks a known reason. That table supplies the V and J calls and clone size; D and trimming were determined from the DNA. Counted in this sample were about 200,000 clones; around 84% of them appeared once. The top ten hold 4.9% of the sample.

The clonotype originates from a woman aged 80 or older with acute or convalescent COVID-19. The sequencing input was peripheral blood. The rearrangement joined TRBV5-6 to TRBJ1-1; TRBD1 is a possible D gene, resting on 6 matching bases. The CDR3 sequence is CASRPTGSTEAFF. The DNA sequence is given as TGTGCCAGCAGGCCGACAGGTTCAACTGAAGCTTTCTTT. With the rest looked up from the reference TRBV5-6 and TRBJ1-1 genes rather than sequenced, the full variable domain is DAGVTQSPTHLIKTRGQQVTLRCSPKSGHDTVSWYQQALGQGPQFIFQYYEEEERQRGNFPDRFSGHQFPNYSSELNVNALLLGDSALYLCASRPTGSTEAFFGQGTRLTVV.